Described below is a single TCR beta chain sequence and its context. A single count supports this clonotype. Its recognized antigen is unknown. The input lacks base qualities; no much larger clone sits a single base away. A solitary read yields weak support. The library was prepared using 5' RACE. Sequencing relied on an Illumina HiSeq 2500. The second PCR ran for roughly 7 to 12 cycles and used a J-beta primer mix along with a sample-barcoded 5' primer. Each TCR beta cDNA molecule received a unique molecular identifier from a template-switch 5' adaptor carrying 12 random nucleotides. Each sample yielded at least 2.5 million CDR3-containing paired-end reads. First-strand cDNA was synthesized from all RNA with the Mint cDNA synthesis kit, primed by a TRBC-specific oligonucleotide. All cDNA was treated with uracil-DNA glycosylase and then went through a first 18-cycle PCR with the universal primers M1SS and BC2_uni_R. Concerning the study's data processing: Each sample was normalized by randomly selecting 1 million high-quality reads, each carrying a distinct molecular identifier. Instead of being binned into consensus sequences, reads with shared molecular identifiers were discarded. MiTCR, run with a Q25 quality threshold and the strictest error-elimination algorithm, handled CDR3 identification, clonotype clustering and error correction. A nonparametric unseen species model using Euler transformation provided a lower-bound estimate of total TCR beta diversity. Using fastp at Q25 and MiXCR, TCRdb reprocessed the public reads and kept productive beta chains. Rows are unified per CDR3 protein, each entry keeping the most common DNA and genes. For this entry, the V and J calls and clone size follow TCRdb and not the study's own pipeline. The sample table contains 750,000 to 950,000 distinct CDR3 sequences; only one count was recorded for 50% to 65% of them. The ten top clones hold 40% to 50% of the sample.

This sample is drawn from a study of blood T cells in healthy people across ages (dated by TCRdb to 2015 to 2017). For context, the study as a whole: In model experiments, roughly one uniquely barcoded TCR beta cDNA molecule per two T cells was captured by template switching. The study measured age-related changes in TCR beta repertoire diversity using deep sequencing normalized with unique cDNA molecular identifiers. Donors were grouped into four age groups: young (average approximately 15 years), middle-aged (about 38), aged (about 60) and long-lived (approximately 75). To avoid experimental bias, donors of different ages were spread randomly across the sequencing lanes. For two donors (one aged 18 to 30 and one aged 80 or older), the study analyzed two additional independent replicas of 1 million unique cDNA reads from the same blood draw.

What the research found in general, with its limitations: As age increased, observed TCR beta diversity per million T cells dropped in a roughly linear way, and a significant reduction was already evident by age around 41. Donor CMV infection status was unknown, potentially confounding age-related changes in expanded clonotypes. Bulk unsorted PBMC profiling prevented conclusive comparison of naive and antigen-experienced compartments. Observed TCR beta diversity correlated strongly with the percentage of naive T cells measured by flow cytometry. Estimates of total diversity from one million sequenced T cells were regarded as lower bounds and underestimates. Compared with the aged group, the long-lived group had more naive CD4+ T cells, fewer expanded clones and increased TCR diversity, a pattern suggesting age selection.

Systemically healthy Caucasian individuals from Russia, approximately 39 in total and aged roughly 6 to 100 years, were included as donors. Each donor gave approximately 9.3 milliliters of peripheral blood, collected into EDTA-treated Vacutainer tubes. Ficoll-Paque density-gradient centrifugation was used to isolate PBMCs, with at least 7 million per sample. Trizol reagent was used to extract total RNA from the PBMCs, yielding at least 5.5 micrograms per sample. Naive CD45RAhigh/CD27high T cell percentages were measured by flow cytometry on a PBMC aliquot from every donor. The CDR3, from cysteine to phenylalanine, totals 15 residues. Left in the record is the CDR3 DNA by itself, 45 bases read in frame from the first base. V is reduced by 5 bases and J by 1 base, leaving a spacing of 14 bases between them.

The receptor was derived from a man older than 75 in good health. The V and J genes are TRBV12-3 or TRBV12-4 and TRBJ1-1; a confident D gene designation cannot be given. The sequencing input was blood. The DNA is TGTGCCAGCAGTCCCAACCTGGGCCGGAACACTGAAGCTTTCTTT. Its protein product is CASSPNLGRNTEAFF.